The rows below give T cell receptor beta chains drawn from one sample of a study of blood T cells in healthy people across ages. TCRdb re-called the 5' RACE reads with MiXCR, one entry per CDR3 protein. The table includes about 510,000 distinct CDR3 sequences, about 27% detected once. This same sample was also taken into another study, of T cells of mothers and their children.

Sequences were obtained from blood. These receptors all come from a boy aged 2-15 years in good health. The CDR3 runs from the conserved cysteine through the conserved F or W. Fields, in order: V gene, clone size, J gene, D gene, CDR3 protein, CDR3 DNA. The D gene is left open where the match is weak. For some rows the clone size is stated as once, few or many, or as a class when expanded; others skip it.

TRBV3-1,few,TRBJ2-5,-,CASSQDEAAETQYF,TGTGCCAGCAGCCAAGATGAAGCAGCAGAGACCCAGTACTTC
TRBV10-3,few,TRBJ1-6,-,CAISEDDMRSPLHF,TGTGCCATCAGTGAAGACGACATGCGATCACCCCTCCACTTT
TRBV12-3/TRBV12-4,-,TRBJ2-7,-,CASSSYGEQYF,TGTGCCAGCAGTTCCTATGGTGAGCAGTACTTC
TRBV9,-,TRBJ2-3,-,CASSPGPNPDTQYF,TGTGCCAGCAGCCCGGGGCCAAACCCAGATACGCAGTATTTT
TRBV5-1,-,TRBJ2-5,-,CASSFGGPETQYF,TGCGCCAGCAGTTTTGGGGGGCCAGAGACCCAGTACTTC
TRBV29-1,few,TRBJ1-6,-,CSGAGTLYLTRNSPLHF,TGCAGCGGAGCAGGGACCCTCTACCTAACTAGAAATTCACCCCTCCACTTT
TRBV5-6,-,TRBJ2-1,TRBD1,CASSLPDRASYNEQFF,TGTGCCAGCAGTCTTCCGGACAGGGCCTCCTACAATGAGCAGTTCTTC
TRBV4-2,-,TRBJ1-4,TRBD1,CASSLAGTGSEKLFF,TGTGCCAGCAGTCTGGCCGGGACAGGGTCCGAAAAACTGTTTTTT
TRBV10-3,-,TRBJ1-4,-,CAISGNRANTTNEKLFF,TGTGCCATCAGTGGAAACAGGGCAAACACAACTAATGAAAAACTGTTTTTT
TRBV9,few,TRBJ1-3,-,CASSVESRSGNTIYF,TGTGCCAGCAGCGTAGAATCCCGCTCTGGAAACACCATATATTTT
TRBV12-3/TRBV12-4,-,TRBJ2-1,-,CASSFAQYNEQFF,TGTGCCAGCAGTTTCGCTCAGTACAATGAGCAGTTCTTC
TRBV10-1,few,TRBJ2-3,-,CASSEQYPRDTQYF,TGCGCCAGCAGTGAACAATACCCGCGGGATACGCAGTATTTT
TRBV7-7,once,TRBJ2-5,TRBD2,CASSRKLAGGKETQYF,TGTGCTAGCAGTCGCAAACTAGCGGGGGGTAAAGAGACCCAGTACTTC
TRBV3-1,few,TRBJ2-7,TRBD1,CASSRRTGGAGIYEQYF,TGTGCCAGCAGCCGACGGACAGGGGGCGCCGGAATCTACGAGCAGTACTTC
TRBV11-2,-,TRBJ2-2,-,CASSLVRELPGELFF,TGTGCCAGCAGCTTAGTAAGGGAATTACCGGGGGAGCTGTTTTTT
TRBV20-1,-,TRBJ2-5,TRBD2,CNAIRPGLAPQETQYF,TGCAATGCTATAAGGCCAGGACTAGCGCCGCAAGAGACCCAGTACTTC
TRBV20-1,few,TRBJ1-4,TRBD1,CSAGGTAGKLFF,TGCAGTGCTGGCGGGACAGCCGGAAAACTGTTTTTT
TRBV12-3/TRBV12-4,-,TRBJ1-1,-,CASSSGQIDTEAFF,TGTGCCAGCAGTTCCGGACAGATTGACACTGAGGCTTTCTTT
TRBV5-1,-,TRBJ2-2,TRBD2,CASSLLAGDAGELFF,TGCGCCAGCAGCCTGCTAGCGGGGGACGCCGGGGAGCTGTTTTTT
TRBV7-7,-,TRBJ2-1,-,CASSLLQGGEQFF,TGTGCCAGCAGCTTATTGCAGGGAGGTGAGCAGTTCTTC
TRBV2,few,TRBJ2-5,-,CASSWDVERTQYF,TGTGCCAGCAGTTGGGACGTAGAACGGACCCAGTACTTC
TRBV6-2/TRBV6-3,few,TRBJ2-6,-,CASSPLTGLGANVLTF,TGTGCCAGCAGCCCCCTCACTGGACTGGGGGCCAACGTCCTGACTTTC
TRBV3-1,-,TRBJ2-5,-,CASSQPEGGETQYF,TGTGCCAGCAGCCAACCGGAGGGAGGAGAGACCCAGTACTTC
TRBV29-1,few,TRBJ1-1,-,CSSTSWVGEAFF,TGCAGCTCGACAAGTTGGGTCGGTGAAGCTTTCTTT
TRBV12-3/TRBV12-4,few,TRBJ2-1,TRBD2,CASSLLAGGVYNEQFF,TGTGCCAGCAGTTTGCTAGCGGGAGGGGTCTACAATGAGCAGTTCTTC
TRBV20-1,few,TRBJ2-1,TRBD2,CSAIPSGGEYNEQFF,TGCAGTGCTATTCCAAGCGGGGGGGAATACAATGAGCAGTTCTTC
TRBV30,-,TRBJ1-2,-,CAWSVDRRTYGYTF,TGTGCCTGGAGTGTTGACAGGCGGACCTATGGCTACACCTTC
TRBV7-2,-,TRBJ2-1,TRBD1,CASSLEGWLGQGLDEQFF,TGTGCCAGCAGCTTAGAAGGGTGGTTGGGACAGGGACTCGATGAGCAGTTCTTC
TRBV30,-,TRBJ2-6,-,CAWSRGRGSGANVLTF,TGTGCCTGGAGCCGGGGGAGAGGCTCTGGGGCCAACGTCCTGACTTTC
TRBV3-1,-,TRBJ1-6,-,CASSQGFYNSPLHF,TGTGCCAGCAGCCAAGGGTTTTATAATTCACCCCTCCACTTT
TRBV12-3/TRBV12-4,-,TRBJ1-5,-,CASSPTWTNQPQHF,TGTGCCAGCAGTCCTACGTGGACCAATCAGCCCCAGCATTTT
TRBV12-5,-,TRBJ1-4,-,CASGPPAVTNEKLFF,TGTGCTAGTGGCCCCCCGGCGGTCACTAATGAAAAACTGTTTTTT
TRBV5-5,-,TRBJ2-3,-,CASSSGGKQYF,TGTGCCAGCTCGTCTGGAGGCAAGCAGTATTTT
TRBV6-2/TRBV6-3,-,TRBJ2-5,TRBD2,CASSYYGSGVQETQYF,TGTGCCAGCAGTTACTATGGTAGCGGGGTACAAGAGACCCAGTACTTC
TRBV6-2/TRBV6-3,-,TRBJ1-1,-,CAGNQGKMNTEAFF,TGTGCCGGCAACCAGGGAAAAATGAACACTGAAGCTTTCTTT
TRBV20-1,-,TRBJ2-5,TRBD2,CSASLGLAGPQETQYF,TGCAGTGCTAGCTTGGGACTAGCGGGGCCTCAAGAGACCCAGTACTTC
TRBV5-1,many,TRBJ2-7,TRBD2,CASSFRAGGSYEQYF,TGCGCCAGCAGCTTCAGGGCGGGAGGCTCCTACGAGCAGTACTTC
TRBV18,-,TRBJ2-1,TRBD2,CASSPPLAGGAYNEQFF,TGTGCCAGCTCACCACCCCTAGCGGGTGGGGCCTACAATGAGCAGTTCTTC
TRBV3-1,few,TRBJ2-1,TRBD2,CASSQAYRTSWGNNEQFF,TGTGCCAGCAGCCAAGCTTACCGGACTAGCTGGGGCAACAATGAGCAGTTCTTC
TRBV20-1,-,TRBJ2-2,-,CSARDQEIAGELFF,TGCAGTGCTAGAGATCAGGAGATAGCCGGGGAACTGTTTTTT
TRBV6-5,-,TRBJ2-1,-,CASSYGTNEQFF,TGTGCCAGCAGTTACGGGACTAATGAGCAGTTCTTC
TRBV6-6,-,TRBJ2-5,TRBD1,CASSYPQGEETQYF,TGTGCCAGCAGTTACCCCCAGGGGGAAGAGACCCAGTACTTC
TRBV9,-,TRBJ1-1,-,CASSRTGWTEAFF,TGTGCCAGCAGCCGTACGGGGTGGACTGAAGCTTTCTTT
TRBV10-3,many,TRBJ1-2,-,CAISEVRANYGYTF,TGTGCCATCAGTGAGGTCAGAGCTAACTATGGCTACACCTTC
TRBV4-3,-,TRBJ2-1,TRBD2,CASSQDQTSQFF,TGCGCCAGCAGCCAAGATCAGACTAGCCAGTTCTTC
TRBV28,few,TRBJ2-3,TRBD1,CASSLGVRGRADTQYF,TGTGCCAGCAGTTTGGGTGTCAGGGGGCGCGCAGATACGCAGTATTTT
TRBV7-9,few,TRBJ2-5,-,CASTLDSRQETQYF,TGTGCCAGCACCTTAGACAGCCGCCAAGAGACCCAGTACTTC
TRBV5-1,-,TRBJ2-2,-,CASSTPNTGELFF,TGCGCCAGCAGCACCCCGAACACCGGGGAGCTGTTTTTT
TRBV7-9,few,TRBJ1-6,-,CASSLDGNNSPLHF,TGTGCCAGCAGCTTGGACGGTAATAATTCACCCCTCCACTTT
TRBV20-1,few,TRBJ1-4,-,CSAREAGRDEKLFF,TGCAGTGCTAGAGAGGCAGGGAGAGATGAAAAACTGTTTTTT
TRBV7-9,many,TRBJ2-7,TRBD1,CASSLALGTGGTYEQYF,TGTGCCAGCAGCTTAGCTCTCGGGACAGGGGGAACCTACGAGCAGTACTTC
TRBV5-1,-,TRBJ1-5,-,CASSPRGDSQPQHF,TGCGCCAGCAGCCCGAGGGGGGATTCTCAGCCCCAGCATTTT
TRBV5-6,-,TRBJ2-3,-,CASSLGHPNTQYF,TGTGCCAGCAGCTTGGGGCATCCCAATACGCAGTATTTT
TRBV12-3/TRBV12-4,-,TRBJ2-5,TRBD1,CASSLRGLEETQYF,TGTGCCAGCAGTTTGAGGGGGCTCGAAGAGACCCAGTACTTC